This entry lists 20 T cell receptor beta chains sequenced from one sample in a study of T-cell memory formation after mild COVID-19. TCRdb re-derived calls from the 5' RACE reads in MiXCR, one entry per CDR3 protein. Of some 320,000 distinct CDR3 sequences listed, roughly 15% are singletons. Sequenced input: PBMCs or a T cell subset sorted from them (not recorded which). All receptors come from a man between 18 and 29 years old who had mild COVID-19 (a few samples of this study predate the infection). Cell type and time point are not known.

CDR3 in amino acids: CASRPPESPLHF. In nucleotides, the CDR3 is TGTGCCAGCAGGCCCCCTGAATCACCCCTCCACTTT. The rearrangement joins TRBV6-2 or TRBV6-3 to TRBJ1-6; the D is unclear. Trimming cost V 6 bases and J 10 bases, with 10 bases left between them. There are 12 residues in the CDR3. The germline V gene encodes CDR1 MNHEY and CDR2 SVGEGT.

This clonotype occurred a few times. The chain recombines TRBV18 with TRBJ2-1; 7 bases fit TRBD1. Germline V gives CDR1 KGHSH, CDR2 LQKENI. After removal of 2 bases from V and 1 base from J, the junction contained 8 bases not matched to a gene. This CDR3 region has 17 residues. The CDR3 region is CASSPAAGGKSYNEQFF. Here the CDR3 DNA reads TGTGCCAGCTCACCAGCCGCAGGGGGAAAGTCCTACAATGAGCAGTTCTTC.

This clonotype showed up just a few times. V is TRBV12-3 or TRBV12-4 and J is TRBJ2-5, with a weak D call TRBD1 (6 bases). The CDR3 totals 14 residues. V shed 8 bases and J shed 2 bases, with 15 bases lying between them. CDR3 loop: CASRPTGPQETQYF. The CDR3, as DNA: TGTGCCAGCCGGCCGACAGGTCCGCAAGAGACCCAGTACTTC.

This clonotype was recorded a few times. V gene TRBV12-5 combines with J gene TRBJ2-1; D perhaps matches TRBD2 (6 bases). The CDR3 extends over 13 amino acids. The V gene's germline CDR1 is LGHNT and CDR2 FRNRAP. Trimming pared 6 bases from V and 12 bases from J, leaving 18 bases between. In DNA, the CDR3 is TGTGCTAGTGGCGCCTCGGCAGCGGAGGGGCAGTTCTTC. Translation gives CASGASAAEGQFF.

In this sample, this clonotype turned up a few times. The chain carries TRBV2 and TRBJ2-3; 8 bases agree with TRBD1. J gave up 3 bases and V 10 bases, and 6 bases lay outside the gene matches. The length of the CDR3 is 13 residues. CDR1 is SNHLY and CDR2 is FYNNEI in the germline V gene. CDR3 bases: TGTGCCAACTCCAGGGGGCGGACAGATACGCAGTATTTT. Its protein product is CANSRGRTDTQYF.

The chain couples TRBV20-1 to TRBJ2-1; a weak D match, TRBD2 (6 bases). This CDR3 comprises 13 residues. Germline CDR1 reads DFQATT; CDR2 reads SNEGSKA (reference sequence). The V and J ends lost 6 bases and 9 bases respectively, with 18 bases between them. The CDR3, as DNA: TGCAGTGCAGCGGACGGGGGTCGGGGTGAGCAGTTCTTC. Its translation is CSAADGGRGEQFF.

This clonotype was seen repeatedly, ten times or more. The rearrangement joins TRBV11-2 to TRBJ2-7, with a possible D match to TRBD1 (6 bases). The CDR3 totals 14 residues. The germline V and J ends were trimmed by 2 bases and 4 bases, with 12 bases remaining between them. Germline V gene lookup returns CDR1 SGHAT and CDR2 FQNNGV. In DNA form, the CDR3 reads TGTGCCAGCAGCTTAACACAGGGTCATTACGAGCAGTACTTC. The encoded protein is CASSLTQGHYEQYF.

The chain couples TRBV4-1 to TRBJ1-5; 7 bases fit TRBD1. The V gene end was trimmed by 4 bases and the J gene end by 0 bases; junction bases not matched to a gene: 6. The CDR3 loop spans 16 amino acids. The germline CDR1 and CDR2 sequences are MGHRA and YSYEKL. The CDR3 sequence: CASSPGQILSNQPQHF. The CDR3 DNA is TGCGCCAGCAGCCCGGGACAGATCCTTAGCAATCAGCCCCAGCATTTT.

CDR3 sequence reads: CASSRDLLEQFF. CDR3 sequence (DNA): TGTGCCAGCAGCAGGGACCTCCTTGAGCAGTTCTTC. The V gene is TRBV12-3 or TRBV12-4, the J gene TRBJ2-1; tentatively, D is TRBD1 or TRBD2 (5 bases each). The CDR3 consists of 12 residues. The V end lost 6 bases, the J end lost 9 bases, and 12 bases lay between the germline ends.

A few counts support this clonotype. The V gene is TRBV4-2, the J gene TRBJ2-2; TRBD2 matches at 9 bases. Germline trimming cut 4 bases from V and 5 bases from J; bases unmatched to any gene: 8. The germline V gene has CDR1 LGHNA and CDR2 YNFKEQ. This CDR3 has 16 residues. CDR3 nucleotides: TGTGCCAGCAGCCCTATAGGCAGCGGGGGGACCGGGGAGCTGTTTTTT. Residues: CASSPIGSGGTGELFF.

The genes are TRBV28 and TRBJ1-1; weak D call: TRBD1 (5 bases). Between the trimmed V and J ends, which lost 1 base and 7 bases, there was a span of 13 bases. The CDR3 is made up of 14 amino acids. Germline V gene data show CDR1 as MDHEN and CDR2 as SYDVKM. CDR3 region: CASSLSQGRVEAFF. CDR3 nucleotides: TGTGCCAGCAGTTTATCGCAGGGTAGGGTTGAAGCTTTCTTT.

The chain joins TRBV7-2 to TRBJ2-1; the D gene is possibly TRBD2 (5 bases). The CDR3 runs to 14 residues. Germline loops: CDR1 SGHTA, CDR2 FQGNSA. V was clipped by 6 bases and J by 10 bases, with 19 bases between them. The CDR3 nucleotides read TGTGCCAGCAGTTATCACATCGGACTCCTAGAGCAGTTCTTC. Its protein product is CASSYHIGLLEQFF.

This clonotype was observed a handful of times. The CDR3 here is CSVELSGTETYEQYF. The CDR3 nucleotides read TGCAGCGTTGAGTTGTCGGGGACAGAAACCTACGAGCAGTACTTC. The rearrangement links TRBV29-1 to TRBJ2-7; 7 bases map to TRBD1. Germline values: CDR1 SQVTM, CDR2 ANQGSEA. V shed 3 bases and J 2 bases; nucleotides not matched to a gene: 10. The CDR3 covers 15 residues.

The rearrangement joins TRBV28 to TRBJ1-1, with a weak D call TRBD1 (6 bases). The CDR3 loop spans 16 amino acids. CDR1 and CDR2 (germline): MDHEN, SYDVKM. The V gene lost 8 bases and the J gene lost 3 bases, with 22 bases spanning the gap. The CDR3 is CASSQGGGSGDTEAFF. In nucleotides, the CDR3 is TGTGCCAGCTCCCAAGGGGGGGGCTCAGGGGACACTGAAGCTTTCTTT.

Ten or more counts support this clonotype. The chain has TRBV6-1 and TRBJ1-1; D is perhaps TRBD1 (5 bases). Trimming shortened V by 4 bases and J by 5 bases, and 17 bases separated the two germline ends. The CDR3 extends over 15 amino acids. The germline V gene has CDR1 MNHNS and CDR2 SASEGT. For the CDR3, the DNA is TGTGCCAGCAGTGGGGCAGGGTTAGGATGGACTGAAGCTTTCTTT. It encodes CASSGAGLGWTEAFF.

This clonotype has more than one count but fewer than ten. The chain couples TRBV7-6 to TRBJ2-1; 11 bases align to TRBD2. The V segment lost 0 bases and the J segment 8 bases; nucleotides outside the gene matches: 6. CDR1 and CDR2 (germline): SGHVS, FNYEAQ. CDR3 size: 16 residues. CDR3 sequence (DNA): TGTGCCAGCAGCTTAGCGATAGCGGGGGGGCACGATGAGCAGTTCTTC. As protein: CASSLAIAGGHDEQFF.

The chain uses TRBV5-1 and TRBJ2-7; D call uncertain. CDR1 and CDR2 (germline): SGHRS, YFSETQ. V was pared by 4 bases and J by 2 bases, with 10 bases between. This CDR3 has 13 residues. CDR3 loop: CASSPRAPYEQYF. For the CDR3, the DNA is TGCGCCAGCAGCCCCAGAGCCCCCTACGAGCAGTACTTC.

This clonotype has a count of ten or more. V and J are TRBV7-3 and TRBJ2-5; 7 nucleotides align to TRBD2. CDR3 length equals 13 residues. The germline gives CDR1 SGHTA, CDR2 FQGTGA. The V and J ends lost 5 bases and 7 bases, in that order; junction bases with no gene match: 7. In DNA form, the CDR3 reads TGTGCCAGCAGCCCAGAGCGGGGCGGGACCCAGTACTTC. The encoded protein is CASSPERGGTQYF.

This clonotype was counted ten times or more. This rearrangement joins TRBV19 to TRBJ1-5; 7 positions match TRBD1. The V segment lost 6 bases and the J segment 4 bases; nucleotides outside the gene matches: 9. The CDR3 runs 15 residues. CDR1 is LNHDA and CDR2 is SQIVND in the germline V gene (reference sequence). Written as DNA, the CDR3 is TGTGCCAGTAGGTCCCGACAGGGCCTAAATCAGCCCCAGCATTTT. It specifies CASRSRQGLNQPQHF. The variable domain in full, completed from reference TRBV19 and TRBJ1-5, reads DGGITQSPKYLFRKEGQNVTLSCEQNLNHDAMYWYRQDPGQGLRLIYYSQIVNDFQKGDIAEGYSVSREKKESFPLTVTSAQKNPTAFYLCASRSRQGLNQPQHFGDGTRLSIL.

The rearrangement links TRBV10-1 to TRBJ2-5, with D unresolved. Germline CDR1 WNHNN, CDR2 SYGVQD (reference sequence). CDR3 length: 13 residues. The V end was cut by 4 bases, the J end by 0 bases, with 6 bases between. The CDR3 region is CASSGAYQETQYF. The CDR3 DNA is TGCGCCAGCAGTGGGGCGTACCAAGAGACCCAGTACTTC.